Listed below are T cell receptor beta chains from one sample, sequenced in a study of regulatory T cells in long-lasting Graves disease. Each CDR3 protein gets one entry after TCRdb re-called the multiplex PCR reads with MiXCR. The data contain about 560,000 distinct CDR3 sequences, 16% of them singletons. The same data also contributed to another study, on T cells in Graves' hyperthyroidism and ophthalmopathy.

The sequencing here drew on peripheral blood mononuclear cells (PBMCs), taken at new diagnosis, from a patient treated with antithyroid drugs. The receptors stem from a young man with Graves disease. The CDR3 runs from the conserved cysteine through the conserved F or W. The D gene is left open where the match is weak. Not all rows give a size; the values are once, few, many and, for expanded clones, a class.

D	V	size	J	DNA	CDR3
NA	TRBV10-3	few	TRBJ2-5	TGTGCCATCAGTGCGGGGGACCCTGGGGAGACCCAGTACTTC	CAISAGDPGETQYF
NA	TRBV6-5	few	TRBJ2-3	TGTGCCAGCAGTTCCATAAATCAGGGTCATACGCAGTATTTT	CASSSINQGHTQYF
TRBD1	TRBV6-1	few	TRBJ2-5	TGTGCCAGCAGTGACACGGGACAGCCACAAGAGACCCAGTACTTC	CASSDTGQPQETQYF
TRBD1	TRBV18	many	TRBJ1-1	TGTGCCAGCTCACCACGGACAGGGGGCTATGACACTGAAGCTTTCTTT	CASSPRTGGYDTEAFF
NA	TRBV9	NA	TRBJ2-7	TGTGCCAGCAGCCCACAACTAGTTAACGGCGAGCAGTACTTC	CASSPQLVNGEQYF
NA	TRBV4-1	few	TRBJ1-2	TGCGCCAGCAGCCGTCCGCGGGACAACGGCTATGGCTACACCTTC	CASSRPRDNGYGYTF
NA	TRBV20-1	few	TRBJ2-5	TGCAGTGCTAGGTCCGGGTCTTTGGAGACCCAGTACTTC	CSARSGSLETQYF
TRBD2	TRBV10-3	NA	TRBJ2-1	TGTGCCATCAGTGGGCCGGGGGCGCCGGCCACTAGCGGAGCCTCCAATGAGCAGTTCTTC	CAISGPGAPATSGASNEQFF
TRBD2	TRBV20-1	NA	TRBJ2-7	TGCAGTGCAGAAACTAGCGGGAACTACGAGCAGTACTTC	CSAETSGNYEQYF
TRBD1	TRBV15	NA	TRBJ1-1	TGTGCCACCAGCAGAGAGAGACAGGGAAGGGACACTGAAGCTTTCTTT	CATSRERQGRDTEAFF
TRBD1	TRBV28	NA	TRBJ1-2	TGTGCCAGCAGTGGGGTCGGACAGGGCAGGTCGGGCTACACCTTC	CASSGVGQGRSGYTF
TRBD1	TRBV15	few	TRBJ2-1	TGTGCCACCAGCAGAGATACAGGACAGGGCTTCAATGAGCAGTTCTTC	CATSRDTGQGFNEQFF
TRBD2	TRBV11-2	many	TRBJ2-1	TGTGCCAGCAGCTTAGGTATACTAGCGAACAATGAGCAGTTCTTC	CASSLGILANNEQFF
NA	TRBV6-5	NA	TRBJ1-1	TGTGCCAGCAGTTATGGGGGTAAAGCTTTCTTT	CASSYGGKAFF
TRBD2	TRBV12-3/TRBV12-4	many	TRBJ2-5	TGTGCCAGCCGCGGGGGGCCCAGGGCAGAGACCCAGTACTTC	CASRGGPRAETQYF
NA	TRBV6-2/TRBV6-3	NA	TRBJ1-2	TGTGCCAGCAGTGAGCCCGGGACGGTAGCTTATGGCTACACCTTC	CASSEPGTVAYGYTF
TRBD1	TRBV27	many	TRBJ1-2	TGTGCCAGCAGCCCGGGACAGGGGGCGGGTGGCTACACCTTC	CASSPGQGAGGYTF
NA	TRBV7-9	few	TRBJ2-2	TGTGCCAGCAGCGGCTTTTCTGGGACCACTCTCACGAACACCGGGGAGCTGTTTTTT	CASSGFSGTTLTNTGELFF
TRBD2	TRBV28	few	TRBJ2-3	TGTGCCAGCAGCAGCGCCTCAGCGGGAGGCACAGATACGCAGTATTTT	CASSSASAGGTDTQYF
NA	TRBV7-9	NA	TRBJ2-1	TGTGCCAGCAACCCTTTCGCTCCGAGCTCCTACAATGAGCAGTTCTTC	CASNPFAPSSYNEQFF
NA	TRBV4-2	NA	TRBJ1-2	TGTGCCAGCAGCCAAGCCCTGGTGGGAACGTTGGATGGCTACACCTTC	CASSQALVGTLDGYTF
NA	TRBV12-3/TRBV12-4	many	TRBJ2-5	TGTGCCAGCAGCCCCCCGCTAGCGTTGAAAGAGACCCAGTACTTC	CASSPPLALKETQYF
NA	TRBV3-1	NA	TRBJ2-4	TGTGCCAGCAGCCAAGGGACCGTGGAGAACATTCAGTACTTC	CASSQGTVENIQYF
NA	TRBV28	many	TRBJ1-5	TGTGCCAGCAGCTTCACAGCAAATCAGCCCCAGCATTTT	CASSFTANQPQHF
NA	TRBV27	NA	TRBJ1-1	TGTGCCAGCAGTTTTCAGGTGCGTGGGGTGAACACTGAAGCTTTCTTT	CASSFQVRGVNTEAFF
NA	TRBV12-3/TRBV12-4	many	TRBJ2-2	TGTGCCAGCAGTTTCGGGTTCGGGGGGAACACCGGGGAGCTGTTTTTT	CASSFGFGGNTGELFF
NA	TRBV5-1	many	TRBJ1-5	TGCGCCAGCAGCTTGGACGGGGGGGGTCAGCCCCAGCATTTT	CASSLDGGGQPQHF
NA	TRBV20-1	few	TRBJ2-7	TGCAGTGCTGTAAACACAGTTGGGGTTCGGCAGCAGTACTTC	CSAVNTVGVRQQYF
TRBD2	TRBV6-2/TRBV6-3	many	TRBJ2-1	TGTGCCAGCAGTGCAGGGACTAGCAGACCCTCCTACAATGAGCAGTTCTTC	CASSAGTSRPSYNEQFF
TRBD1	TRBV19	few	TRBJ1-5	TGTGCCAGTAGTGTGGGACAGGGGCCAAATCAGCCCCAGCATTTT	CASSVGQGPNQPQHF
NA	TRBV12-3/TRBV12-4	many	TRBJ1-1	TGTGCCAGCAGTTTCTCGGCTACGAACACTGAAGCTTTCTTT	CASSFSATNTEAFF
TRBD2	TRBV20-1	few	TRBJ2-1	TGCAGTGCAGACGGGACTAGCGGGAGGGCCGCCAGCTCCTACAATGAGCAGTTCTTC	CSADGTSGRAASSYNEQFF
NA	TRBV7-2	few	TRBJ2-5	TGTGCCAGCAGCTTAGAAGGCTGGACCCAGTACTTC	CASSLEGWTQYF
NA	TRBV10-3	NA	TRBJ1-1	TGTGCCATCAGGAGGGCAGGGGAATTGAACACTGAAGCTTTCTTT	CAIRRAGELNTEAFF
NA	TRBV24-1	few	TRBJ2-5	TGTGCCACCAGTGACCCGGCGGGTAGAATCGAGACCCAGTACTTC	CATSDPAGRIETQYF